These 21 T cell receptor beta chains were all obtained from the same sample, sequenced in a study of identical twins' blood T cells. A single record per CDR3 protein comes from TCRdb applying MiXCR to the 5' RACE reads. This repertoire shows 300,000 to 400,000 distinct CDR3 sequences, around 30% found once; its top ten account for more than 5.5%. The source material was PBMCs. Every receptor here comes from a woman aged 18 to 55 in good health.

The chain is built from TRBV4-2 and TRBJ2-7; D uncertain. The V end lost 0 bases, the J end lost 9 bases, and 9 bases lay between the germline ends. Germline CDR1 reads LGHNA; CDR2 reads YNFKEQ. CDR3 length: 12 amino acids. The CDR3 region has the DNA TGTGCCAGCAGCCAAGATCTCGTTGGGCAGTACTTC. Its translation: CASSQDLVGQYF.

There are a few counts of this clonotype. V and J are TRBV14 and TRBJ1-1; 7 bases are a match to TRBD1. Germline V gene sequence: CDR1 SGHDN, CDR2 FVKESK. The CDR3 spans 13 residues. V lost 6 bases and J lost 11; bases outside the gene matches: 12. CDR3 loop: CASSRSSGTEAFF. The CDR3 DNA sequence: TGTGCCAGCAGTCGCTCTTCCGGGACAGAGGCTTTCTTT.

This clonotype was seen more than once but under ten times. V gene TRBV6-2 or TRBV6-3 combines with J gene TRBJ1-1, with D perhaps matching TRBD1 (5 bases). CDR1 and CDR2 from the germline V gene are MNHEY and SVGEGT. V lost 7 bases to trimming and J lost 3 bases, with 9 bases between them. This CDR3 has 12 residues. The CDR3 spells CASKQEDTEAFF. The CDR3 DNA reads TGTGCCAGCAAACAGGAGGACACTGAAGCTTTCTTT.

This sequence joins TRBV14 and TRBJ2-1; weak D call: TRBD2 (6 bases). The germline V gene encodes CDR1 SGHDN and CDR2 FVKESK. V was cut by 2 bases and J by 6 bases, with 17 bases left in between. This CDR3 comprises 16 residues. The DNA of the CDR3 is TGTGCCAGCAGCCAATTACCGGGACTGGGTTTCAATGAGCAGTTCTTC. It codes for CASSQLPGLGFNEQFF. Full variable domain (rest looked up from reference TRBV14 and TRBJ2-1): EAGVTQFPSHSVIEKGQTVTLRCDPISGHDNLYWYRRVMGKEIKFLLHFVKESKQDESGMPNNRFLAERTGGTYSTLKVQPAELEDSGVYFCASSQLPGLGFNEQFFGPGTRLTVL.

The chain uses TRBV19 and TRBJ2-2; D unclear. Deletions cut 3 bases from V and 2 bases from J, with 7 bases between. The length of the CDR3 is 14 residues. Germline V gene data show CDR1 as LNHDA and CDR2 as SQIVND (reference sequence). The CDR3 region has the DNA TGTGCCAGTAGTATTCCTTACAACACCGGGGAGCTGTTTTTT. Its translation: CASSIPYNTGELFF.

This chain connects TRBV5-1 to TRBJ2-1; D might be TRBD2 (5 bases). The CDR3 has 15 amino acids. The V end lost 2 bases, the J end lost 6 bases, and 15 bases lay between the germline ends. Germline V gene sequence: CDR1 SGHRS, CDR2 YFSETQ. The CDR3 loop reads CASSFGLPGSNEQFF. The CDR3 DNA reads TGCGCCAGCAGCTTCGGACTCCCTGGGAGCAATGAGCAGTTCTTC.

The DNA of the CDR3 is TGTGCCAGCAGCCATTCAACACTGATGAACACTGAAGCTTTCTTT. Protein: CASSHSTLMNTEAFF. This rearrangement joins TRBV4-2 to TRBJ1-1; D not resolved. The CDR3 extends over 15 amino acids. Germline CDR1 is LGHNA and CDR2 is YNFKEQ. Between the trimmed V and J ends, which lost 3 bases and 0 bases, there was a span of 11 bases.

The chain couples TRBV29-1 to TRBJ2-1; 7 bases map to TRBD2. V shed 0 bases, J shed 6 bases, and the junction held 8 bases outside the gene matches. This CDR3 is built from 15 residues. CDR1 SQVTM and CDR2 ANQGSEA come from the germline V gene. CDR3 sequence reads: CSVEDVTGRLNEQFF. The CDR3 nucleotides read TGCAGCGTTGAAGACGTAACCGGGAGGCTCAATGAGCAGTTCTTC.

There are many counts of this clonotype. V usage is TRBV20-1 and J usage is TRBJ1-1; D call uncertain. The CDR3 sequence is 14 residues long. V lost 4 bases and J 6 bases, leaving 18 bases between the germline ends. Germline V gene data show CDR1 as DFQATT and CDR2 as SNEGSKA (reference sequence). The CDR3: CSANLRGGRAEAFF. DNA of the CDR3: TGCAGTGCTAACCTCCGAGGAGGGCGTGCTGAAGCTTTCTTT.

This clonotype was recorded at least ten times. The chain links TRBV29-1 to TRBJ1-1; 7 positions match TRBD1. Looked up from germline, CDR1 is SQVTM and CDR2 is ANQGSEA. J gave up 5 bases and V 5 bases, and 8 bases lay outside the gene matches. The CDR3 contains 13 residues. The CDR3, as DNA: TGCAGCGTTCAGGGGGGCATGGGGACTGAAGCTTTCTTT. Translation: CSVQGGMGTEAFF.

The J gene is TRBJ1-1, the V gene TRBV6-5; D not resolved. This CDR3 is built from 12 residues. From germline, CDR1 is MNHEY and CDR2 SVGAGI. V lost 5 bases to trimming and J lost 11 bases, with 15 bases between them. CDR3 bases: TGTGCCAGCAGTGACGAACTTGGGCTGGCTTTCTTT. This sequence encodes CASSDELGLAFF.

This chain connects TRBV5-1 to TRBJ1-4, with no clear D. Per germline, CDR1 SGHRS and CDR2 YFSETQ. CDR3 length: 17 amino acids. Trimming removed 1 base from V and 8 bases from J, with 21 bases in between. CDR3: CASSLLRMSSTEEKLFF. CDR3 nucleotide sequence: TGCGCCAGCAGCTTGTTAAGGATGTCGAGTACTGAAGAAAAACTGTTTTTT.

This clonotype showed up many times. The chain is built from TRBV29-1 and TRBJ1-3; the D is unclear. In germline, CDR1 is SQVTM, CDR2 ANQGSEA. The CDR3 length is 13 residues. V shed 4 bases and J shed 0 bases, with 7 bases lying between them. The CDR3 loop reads CSVAVASGNTIYF. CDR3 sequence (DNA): TGCAGCGTTGCAGTGGCCTCTGGAAACACCATATATTTT.

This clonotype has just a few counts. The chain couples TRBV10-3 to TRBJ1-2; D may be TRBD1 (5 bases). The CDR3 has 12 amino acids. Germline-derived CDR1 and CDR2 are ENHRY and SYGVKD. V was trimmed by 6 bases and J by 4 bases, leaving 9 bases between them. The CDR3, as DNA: TGTGCCATCAGGGGGGACCTCTATGGCTACACCTTC. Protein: CAIRGDLYGYTF.

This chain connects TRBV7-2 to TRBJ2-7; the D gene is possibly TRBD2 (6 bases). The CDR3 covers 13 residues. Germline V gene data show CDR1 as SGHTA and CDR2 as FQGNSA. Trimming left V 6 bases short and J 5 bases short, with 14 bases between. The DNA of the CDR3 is TGTGCCAGCAGTCTAGTTAGGGAGGACGAGCAGTACTTC. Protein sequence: CASSLVREDEQYF.

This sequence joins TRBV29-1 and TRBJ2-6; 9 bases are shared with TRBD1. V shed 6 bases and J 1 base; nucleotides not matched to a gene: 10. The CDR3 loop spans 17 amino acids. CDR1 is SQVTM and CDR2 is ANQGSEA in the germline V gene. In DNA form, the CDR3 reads TGCAGCGTGCTACAGGGGGCTCTACGTTCTGGGGCCAACGTCCTGACTTTC. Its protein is CSVLQGALRSGANVLTF.

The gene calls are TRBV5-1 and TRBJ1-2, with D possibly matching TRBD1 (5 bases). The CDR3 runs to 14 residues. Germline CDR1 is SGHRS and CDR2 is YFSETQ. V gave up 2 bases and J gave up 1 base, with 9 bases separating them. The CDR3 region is CASSLQEGNYGYTF. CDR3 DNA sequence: TGCGCCAGCAGCTTACAGGAGGGTAACTATGGCTACACCTTC.

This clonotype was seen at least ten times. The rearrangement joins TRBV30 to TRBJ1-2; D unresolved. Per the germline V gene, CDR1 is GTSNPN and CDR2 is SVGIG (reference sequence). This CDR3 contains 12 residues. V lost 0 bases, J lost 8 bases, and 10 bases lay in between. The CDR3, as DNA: TGTGCCTGGAGTGTGAATCAGAGGGGCTACACCTTC. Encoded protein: CAWSVNQRGYTF. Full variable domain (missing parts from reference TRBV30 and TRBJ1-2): SQTIHQWPATLVQPVGSPLSLECTVEGTSNPNLYWYRQAAGRGLQLLFYSVGIGQISSEVPQNLSASRPQDRQFILSSKKLLLSDSGFYLCAWSVNQRGYTFGSGTRLTVV.

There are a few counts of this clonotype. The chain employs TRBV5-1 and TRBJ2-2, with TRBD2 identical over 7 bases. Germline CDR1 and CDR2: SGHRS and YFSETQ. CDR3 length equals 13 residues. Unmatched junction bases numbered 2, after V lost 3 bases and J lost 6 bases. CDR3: CASSSLAAGELFF. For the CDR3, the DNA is TGCGCCAGCAGCTCCCTAGCGGCCGGGGAGCTGTTTTTT. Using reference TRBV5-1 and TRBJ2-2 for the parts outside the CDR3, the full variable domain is KAGVTQTPRYLIKTRGQQVTLSCSPISGHRSVSWYQQTPGQGLQFLFEYFSETQRNKGNFPGRFSGRQFSNSRSEMNVSTLELGDSALYLCASSSLAAGELFFGEGSRLTVL.

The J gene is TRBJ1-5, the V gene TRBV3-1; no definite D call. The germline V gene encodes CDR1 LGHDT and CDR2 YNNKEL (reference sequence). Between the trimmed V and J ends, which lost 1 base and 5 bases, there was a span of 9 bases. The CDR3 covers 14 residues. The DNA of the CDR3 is TGTGCCAGCAGCCAAGTGGGATTGGATCAGCCCCAGCATTTT. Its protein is CASSQVGLDQPQHF. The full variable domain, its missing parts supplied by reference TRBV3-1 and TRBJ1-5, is DTAVSQTPKYLVTQMGNDKSIKCEQNLGHDTMYWYKQDSKKFLKIMFSYNNKELIINETVPNRFSPKSPDKAHLNLHINSLELGDSAVYFCASSQVGLDQPQHFGDGTRLSIL.

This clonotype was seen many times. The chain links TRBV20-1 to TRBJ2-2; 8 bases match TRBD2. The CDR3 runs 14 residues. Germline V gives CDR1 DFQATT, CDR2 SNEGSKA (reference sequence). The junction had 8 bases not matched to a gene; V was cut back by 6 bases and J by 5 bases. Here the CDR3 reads CSASGTRDTGELFF. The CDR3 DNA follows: TGCAGTGCATCCGGGACTAGAGATACCGGGGAGCTGTTTTTT.